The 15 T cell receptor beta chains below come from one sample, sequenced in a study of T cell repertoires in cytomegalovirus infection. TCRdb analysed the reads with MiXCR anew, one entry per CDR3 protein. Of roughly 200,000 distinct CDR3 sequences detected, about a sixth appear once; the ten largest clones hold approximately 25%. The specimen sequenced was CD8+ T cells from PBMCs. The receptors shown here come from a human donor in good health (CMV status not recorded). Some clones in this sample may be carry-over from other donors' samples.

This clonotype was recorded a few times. The CDR3 nucleotides read TGTGCCAGCAGCTTTCCAAGACGGGAGGGCCAGTACTTC. This gives the protein CASSFPRREGQYF. The genes are TRBV11-2 and TRBJ2-5, with TRBD2 identical over 8 bases. J lost 10 bases, V lost 3 bases, and 7 bases had no gene match. This CDR3 contains 13 residues. From germline, CDR1 is SGHAT and CDR2 FQNNGV.

The CDR3 spells CASSYLSGTASPEQFF. The DNA for the CDR3 is TGTGCCAGCAGTTACCTTTCCGGGACAGCCTCCCCGGAGCAGTTCTTC. The gene calls are TRBV6-5 and TRBJ2-1; 7 bases map to TRBD1. This CDR3 spans 16 amino acids. Germline V gene sequence: CDR1 MNHEY, CDR2 SVGAGI. V gave up 2 bases and J gave up 10 bases; unmatched junction bases: 14.

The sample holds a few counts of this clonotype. In nucleotides, the CDR3 is TGTGCCAGCAGTCCGAGCGGGGGGGCCTACGAGCAGTACTTC. This codes for CASSPSGGAYEQYF. This chain uses TRBV12-3 or TRBV12-4 with TRBJ2-7; 10 nucleotides agree with TRBD2. Trimming at V came to 5 bases and at J to 2 bases, leaving 3 bases not matched to a gene. The CDR3 contains 14 residues.

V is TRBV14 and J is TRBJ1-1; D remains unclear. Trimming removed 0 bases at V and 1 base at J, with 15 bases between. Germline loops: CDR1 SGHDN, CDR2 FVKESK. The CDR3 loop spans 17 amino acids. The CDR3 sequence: CASSQDLGGLTNTEAFF. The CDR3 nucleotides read TGTGCCAGCAGCCAAGACTTGGGAGGACTGACGAACACTGAAGCTTTCTTT.

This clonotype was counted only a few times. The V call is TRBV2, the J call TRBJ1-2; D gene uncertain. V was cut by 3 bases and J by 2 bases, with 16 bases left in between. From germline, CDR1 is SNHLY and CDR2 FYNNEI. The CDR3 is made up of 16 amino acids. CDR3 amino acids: CASSDAPWRNNYGYTF. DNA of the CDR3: TGTGCCAGCAGTGACGCTCCCTGGAGAAACAACTATGGCTACACCTTC.

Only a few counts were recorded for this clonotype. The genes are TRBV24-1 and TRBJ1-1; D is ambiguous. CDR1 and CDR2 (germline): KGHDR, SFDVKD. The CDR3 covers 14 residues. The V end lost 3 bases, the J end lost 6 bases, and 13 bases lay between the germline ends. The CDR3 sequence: CATSDPRFGPEAFF. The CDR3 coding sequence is TGTGCCACCAGTGATCCACGCTTCGGACCTGAAGCTTTCTTT.

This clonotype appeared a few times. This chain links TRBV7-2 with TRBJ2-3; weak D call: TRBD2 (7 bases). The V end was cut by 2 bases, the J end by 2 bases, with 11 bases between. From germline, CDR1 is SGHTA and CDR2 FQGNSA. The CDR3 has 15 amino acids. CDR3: CASSLRGAFTDTQYF. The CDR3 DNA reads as TGTGCCAGCAGCTTACGGGGGGCCTTCACAGATACGCAGTATTTT.

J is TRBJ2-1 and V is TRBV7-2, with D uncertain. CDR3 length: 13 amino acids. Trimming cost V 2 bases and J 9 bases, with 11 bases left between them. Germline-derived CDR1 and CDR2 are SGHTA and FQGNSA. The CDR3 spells CASSLITLREQFF. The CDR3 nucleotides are TGTGCCAGCAGCTTAATCACCCTGCGTGAGCAGTTCTTC.

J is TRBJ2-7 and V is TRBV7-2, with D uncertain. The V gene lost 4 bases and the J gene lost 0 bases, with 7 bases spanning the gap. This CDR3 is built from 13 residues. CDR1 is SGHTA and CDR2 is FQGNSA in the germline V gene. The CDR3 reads CASSSTDSYEQYF. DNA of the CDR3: TGTGCCAGCAGCTCGACGGACTCCTACGAGCAGTACTTC.

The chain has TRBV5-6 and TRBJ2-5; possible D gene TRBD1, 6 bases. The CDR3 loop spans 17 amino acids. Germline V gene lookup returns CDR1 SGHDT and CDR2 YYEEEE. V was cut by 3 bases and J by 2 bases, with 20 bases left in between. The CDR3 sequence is CASSYDPGTRSQETQYF. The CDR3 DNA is TGTGCCAGCAGCTACGACCCCGGGACAAGGAGTCAAGAGACCCAGTACTTC. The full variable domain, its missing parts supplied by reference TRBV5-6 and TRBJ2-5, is DAGVTQSPTHLIKTRGQQVTLRCSPKSGHDTVSWYQQALGQGPQFIFQYYEEEERQRGNFPDRFSGHQFPNYSSELNVNALLLGDSALYLCASSYDPGTRSQETQYFGPGTRLLVL.

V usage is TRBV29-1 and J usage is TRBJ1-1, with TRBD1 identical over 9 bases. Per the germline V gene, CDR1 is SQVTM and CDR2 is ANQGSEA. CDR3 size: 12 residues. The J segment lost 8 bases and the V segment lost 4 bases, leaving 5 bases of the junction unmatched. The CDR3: CSVVRTGEEAFF. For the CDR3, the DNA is TGCAGCGTTGTAAGGACAGGGGAAGAAGCTTTCTTT. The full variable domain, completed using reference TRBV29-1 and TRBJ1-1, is SAVISQKPSRDICQRGTSLTIQCQVDSQVTMMFWYRQQPGQSLTLIATANQGSEATYESGFVIDKFPISRPNLTFSTLTVSNMSPEDSSIYLCSVVRTGEEAFFGQGTRLTVV.

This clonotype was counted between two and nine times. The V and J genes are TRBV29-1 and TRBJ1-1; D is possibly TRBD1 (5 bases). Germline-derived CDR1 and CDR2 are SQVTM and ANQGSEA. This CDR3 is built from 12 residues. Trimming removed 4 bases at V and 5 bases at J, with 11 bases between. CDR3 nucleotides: TGCAGCGTTGGCAGGGCATATACTGAAGCTTTCTTT. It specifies CSVGRAYTEAFF.

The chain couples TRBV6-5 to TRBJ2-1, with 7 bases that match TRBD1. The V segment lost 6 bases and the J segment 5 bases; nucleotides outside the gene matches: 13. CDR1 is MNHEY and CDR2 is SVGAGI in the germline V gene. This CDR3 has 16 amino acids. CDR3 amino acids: CASSPITGTDNNEQFF. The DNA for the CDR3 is TGTGCCAGCAGCCCCATTACTGGGACAGATAACAATGAGCAGTTCTTC.

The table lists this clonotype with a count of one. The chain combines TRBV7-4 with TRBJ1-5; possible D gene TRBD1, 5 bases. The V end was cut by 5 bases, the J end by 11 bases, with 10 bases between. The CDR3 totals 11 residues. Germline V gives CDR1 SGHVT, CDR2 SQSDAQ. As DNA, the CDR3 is TGTGCCAGCAGCCGCGGGGCAGCCCAGCATTTT. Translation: CASSRGAAQHF.

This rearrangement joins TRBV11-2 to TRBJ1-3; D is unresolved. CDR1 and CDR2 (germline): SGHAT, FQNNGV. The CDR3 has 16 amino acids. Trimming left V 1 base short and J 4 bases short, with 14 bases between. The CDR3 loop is CASSLGPLELGNTIYF. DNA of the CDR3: TGTGCCAGCAGCTTAGGACCCTTAGAACTCGGAAACACCATATATTTT.